This T cell receptor beta chain was captured by sequencing in a study of beta chain features in type 1 diabetes. Only a few counts were recorded for this clone. Antigen specificity is unknown. Blood was collected once per donor into heparin, averaging approximately 0.12 L. Every bit of the isolated RNA underwent reverse transcription, so sequencing read expressed TCRB transcripts. Generated by immunoSEQ multiplex PCR, the TCRdb table keeps only in-frame clones and is missing some. The sample includes under 400,000 clones, approximately 12% of them seen just once. The study's findings and limits: When Type 1 diabetes patients were examined, their TCRB CDR3s proved moderately but significantly shorter in all four CD4+ subsets. Reduced insertions and increased deletions marked VDJ junctions in type 1 diabetes patients. Overrepresentation of cells with high TCR expression could result from cDNA sequencing.

Sequencing input: naive CD4+ T cells from blood. This TCR derives from a woman aged 18-35 years with type 1 diabetes.

The CDR3 region has the DNA TGTGCCTGCCCGCGGGGGGGAGGTTCCTACGAGCAGTACTTC. Its translation: CACPRGGGSYEQYF. The chain recombines TRBV30 with TRBJ2-7, with 9 bases matching TRBD2. CDR3 length: 14 residues. V shed 6 bases and J 1 base; nucleotides not matched to a gene: 7. Germline CDR1 and CDR2: GTSNPN and SVGIG (reference sequence).